The next 21 T cell receptor beta chains were all read from a single sample in a study of blood T cell repertoires in COVID-19. TCRdb's table, derived via immunoSEQ multiplex PCR, lists solely in-frame clones and lacks some. Seen here are tens of thousands of clones, approximately 90% observed once, and the top ten hold 4.5% to 5.5%. The sequenced material came from peripheral blood. Every receptor here comes from a woman aged 60-75 years with active COVID-19.

This clone was seen a single time. J is TRBJ2-5 and V is TRBV5-6, with 13 bases aligning to TRBD2. CDR1 SGHDT and CDR2 YYEEEE come from the germline V gene. V shed 3 bases and J 5 bases; nucleotides not matched to a gene: 1. CDR3 length equals 14 residues. This CDR3 reads CASSWTSGSETQYF. The DNA for the CDR3 is TGTGCCAGCAGCTGGACTAGCGGGAGTGAGACCCAGTACTTC.

The rearrangement joins TRBV5-1 to TRBJ2-7; no reliable D call. CDR3 length: 13 residues. V gave up 0 bases and J gave up 9 bases, with 13 bases separating them. The germline gives CDR1 SGHRS, CDR2 YFSETQ. The CDR3 loop is CASSLDTERGQYF. The DNA of the CDR3 is TGCGCCAGCAGCTTGGACACGGAACGAGGGCAGTACTTC.

The rearrangement uses TRBV7-9 and TRBJ2-3; 11 positions agree with TRBD2. J was trimmed by 6 bases and V by 7 bases; bases with no gene match: 12. The CDR3 is made up of 16 amino acids. Germline V gene sequence: CDR1 SEHNR, CDR2 FQNEAQ (reference sequence). CDR3 DNA sequence: TGTGCCAGCACCTTTAGCGGGAGGGCCGGAGGGGATACGCAGTATTTT. Its translation: CASTFSGRAGGDTQYF.

The rearrangement uses TRBV21-1 and TRBJ2-5; the D call of TRBD2 is as the table states it, not checked on the DNA. TRBV21-1 is annotated as a pseudogene. This CDR3 has 17 amino acids. The CDR3 is CASSKGSLAENQETQYF. The CDR3, as DNA: TGTGCCAGCAGCAAGGGGTCACTAGCGGAGAACCAAGAGACCCAGTACTTC.

The rearrangement joins TRBV27 to TRBJ1-6; the match to TRBD1 covers 7 bases. The CDR3 totals 17 residues. Germline assignment: CDR1 MNHEY and CDR2 SMNVEV (reference sequence). V was pared by 5 bases and J by 3 bases, with 10 bases of the junction left unmatched. CDR3 in amino acids: CASSPTSGTDYNSPLHF. CDR3 nucleotides: TGTGCCAGCAGTCCTACTTCCGGGACAGACTATAATTCACCCCTCCACTTT.

The chain couples TRBV6-1 to TRBJ1-2, with D uncertain. The CDR3 totals 12 residues. V lost 3 bases and J 5 bases, leaving 7 bases between the germline ends. Germline CDR1 MNHNS, CDR2 SASEGT. This CDR3 is CASSERIYGYTF. The DNA of the CDR3 is TGTGCCAGCAGTGAGAGAATATATGGCTACACCTTC.

The table lists this clone with a count of one. The chain employs TRBV30 and TRBJ1-4, with no clear D. The V end was cut by 3 bases, the J end by 4 bases, with 6 bases between. Germline CDR1 is GTSNPN and CDR2 is SVGIG (reference sequence). The CDR3 loop spans 12 amino acids. The CDR3 region has the DNA TGTGCCTGGAGCCGTAATAATGAAAAACTGTTTTTT. As protein: CAWSRNNEKLFF.

The CDR3 spells CASSQGTGSYEQYF. The CDR3 nucleotides are TGTGCCAGCAGCCAAGGGACAGGCTCCTACGAGCAGTACTTC. This chain joins TRBV14 and TRBJ2-7, with 7 positions matching TRBD1. V shed 1 base, J shed 0 bases, and the junction held 0 bases outside the gene matches. The V gene's germline CDR1 is SGHDN and CDR2 FVKESK. This CDR3 is 14 amino acids long.

The genes are TRBV5-1 and TRBJ2-5; 10 bases align to TRBD2. The CDR3 runs to 17 residues. V lost 0 bases, J lost 0 bases, and 5 bases stayed unmatched. CDR1 and CDR2 (germline): SGHRS, YFSETQ. The CDR3 DNA reads as TGCGCCAGCAGCTTGGCCCTACTAGCGGGAAACCAAGAGACCCAGTACTTC. The encoded protein is CASSLALLAGNQETQYF.

V and J are TRBV5-1 and TRBJ2-1; no definite D call. Germline CDR1 is SGHRS and CDR2 is YFSETQ. V lost 3 bases to trimming and J lost 4 bases, with 11 bases between them. The length of the CDR3 is 14 residues. CDR3 sequence reads: CASSSSLGYNEQFF. DNA for the CDR3: TGCGCCAGCAGCTCGTCTCTAGGATACAATGAGCAGTTCTTC.

The V and J genes are TRBV27 and TRBJ2-1; D possibly corresponds to TRBD2 (6 bases). CDR1 is MNHEY and CDR2 is SMNVEV in the germline V gene (reference sequence). The ends were cut back, 3 bases at V and 0 bases at J, with 12 bases in the middle. The CDR3 has 16 residues. CDR3 region: CASSFHGGSSYNEQFF. CDR3 nucleotides: TGTGCCAGCAGTTTTCATGGGGGGAGCTCCTACAATGAGCAGTTCTTC.

The chain uses TRBV4-1 and TRBJ2-1, with D maybe TRBD2 (6 bases). Trimming took 4 bases from V and 6 from J, leaving 13 bases between them. Per germline, CDR1 MGHRA and CDR2 YSYEKL. The CDR3 loop spans 14 amino acids. CDR3 DNA: TGCGCCAGCAGCCTGGGACTTTCGCGCAATGAGCAGTTCTTC. Amino acid sequence: CASSLGLSRNEQFF.

V usage is TRBV14 and J usage is TRBJ2-3; no clear D gene. Germline CDR1 and CDR2: SGHDN and FVKESK. Trimming shortened V by 0 bases and J by 8 bases, and 12 bases separated the two germline ends. There are 14 residues in the CDR3. CDR3 residues: CASSQDTRRGTQYF. DNA of the CDR3: TGTGCCAGCAGCCAAGATACCCGTCGCGGTACGCAGTATTTT.

This chain joins TRBV28 and TRBJ2-5; TRBD2 aligns across 7 bases. This CDR3 comprises 13 residues. The trim removed 9 bases at V and 2 bases at J, leaving 6 bases unmatched. The germline gives CDR1 MDHEN, CDR2 SYDVKM. The CDR3, as DNA: TGTGCCAGGGGGGGACTAACTCAAGAGACCCAGTACTTC. Its protein product is CARGGLTQETQYF. Variable domain in full (rest from reference TRBV28 and TRBJ2-5): DVKVTQSSRYLVKRTGEKVFLECVQDMDHENMFWYRQDPGLGLRLIYFSYDVKMKEKGDIPEGYSVSREKKERFSLILESASTNQTSMYLCARGGLTQETQYFGPGTRLLVL.

This rearrangement joins TRBV30 to TRBJ2-7, with D possibly matching TRBD1 (5 bases). V was shortened by 1 base and J by 1 base, with 5 bases between the two germline ends. The germline CDR1 and CDR2 sequences are GTSNPN and SVGIG (reference sequence). This CDR3 is built from 12 residues. Here the CDR3 DNA reads TGTGCCTGGAGTGGGACATCCTACGAGCAGTACTTC. Encoded protein: CAWSGTSYEQYF.

The V and J genes are TRBV18 and TRBJ2-7, with 8 bases aligning to TRBD1. CDR1 is KGHSH and CDR2 is LQKENI in the germline V gene. The junction had 10 bases not matched to a gene; V was cut back by 3 bases and J by 6 bases. This CDR3 spans 15 amino acids. The CDR3 is CASSPTGVPPIEQYF. The CDR3 region has the DNA TGTGCCAGCTCACCGACAGGGGTTCCCCCCATCGAGCAGTACTTC.

The count of this clone is one. The chain combines TRBV6-6 with TRBJ1-1; 9 bases are shared with TRBD1. J gave up 6 bases and V 0 bases, and 8 bases lay outside the gene matches. Germline assignment: CDR1 MNHNY and CDR2 SVGAGI (reference sequence). This CDR3 has 16 residues. CDR3: CASSYSVGDRAPEAFF. CDR3 nucleotide sequence: TGTGCCAGCAGTTACTCGGTAGGGGACAGGGCCCCTGAAGCTTTCTTT.

This chain joins TRBV9 and TRBJ2-7; 10 bases are a match to TRBD1. After removal of 2 bases from V and 4 bases from J, the junction contained 18 bases not matched to a gene. The germline CDR1 and CDR2 sequences are SGDLS and YYNGEE. This CDR3 region has 19 residues. CDR3 amino acids: CASSVSWRGTGTGAYEQYF. The CDR3 DNA reads TGTGCCAGCAGCGTTAGCTGGAGGGGGACCGGGACAGGGGCTTACGAGCAGTACTTC. Full variable domain (rest looked up from reference TRBV9 and TRBJ2-7): DSGVTQTPKHLITATGQRVTLRCSPRSGDLSVYWYQQSLDQGLQFLIQYYNGEERAKGNILERFSAQQFPDLHSELNLSSLELGDSALYFCASSVSWRGTGTGAYEQYFGPGTRLTVT.

The chain couples TRBV28 to TRBJ2-3; D perhaps matches TRBD1 (5 bases). This CDR3 comprises 17 residues. Trimming pared 3 bases from V and 6 bases from J, leaving 22 bases between. Per the germline V gene, CDR1 is MDHEN and CDR2 is SYDVKM. The CDR3 reads CASSFPPIPPSGDTQYF. The CDR3 DNA is TGTGCCAGCAGTTTTCCCCCCATCCCGCCCTCAGGGGATACGCAGTATTTT.

The chain carries TRBV11-3 and TRBJ2-2, with TRBD1 matching over 9 bases. From germline, CDR1 is SGHNT and CDR2 YENEEA. The V and J ends lost 3 bases and 6 bases, in that order; junction bases with no gene match: 5. This CDR3 region has 15 residues. The CDR3 nucleotides read TGTGCCAGCAGCTTCGGGACAGGGTTGGCCGGGGAGCTGTTTTTT. Translation: CASSFGTGLAGELFF.

The chain recombines TRBV19 with TRBJ2-3; TRBD1 matches 11 bases. Germline V gene lookup returns CDR1 LNHDA and CDR2 SQIVND (reference sequence). This CDR3 has 16 residues. The V gene end was trimmed by 4 bases and the J gene end by 3 bases; junction bases not matched to a gene: 6. This chain's CDR3 is CASSNPGQGATDTQYF. CDR3 DNA sequence: TGTGCCAGTAGTAACCCCGGACAGGGGGCAACAGATACGCAGTATTTT.